This passage covers 29 T cell receptor beta chains from one sample sequenced in a study of shared T cell receptors in the human thymus. The table came from immunoSEQ multiplex PCR; TCRdb's copy has only in-frame clones and leaves some out. The table has under 850,000 clones, approximately 87% seen once. This sample also appeared in a second study, on human thymus T cells.

Sequences were obtained from thymocytes. These receptors all come from a boy under three years old with a congenital heart defect.

The rearrangement links TRBV27 to TRBJ2-7, with 7 bases lining up with TRBD1. This CDR3 region has 18 residues. V dropped 5 bases and J dropped 0; count of bases not matched to a gene: 16. Germline-derived CDR1 and CDR2 are MNHEY and SMNVEV (reference sequence). This CDR3 is CASSPAPGQNIFSYEQYF. CDR3 DNA sequence: TGTGCCAGCAGTCCAGCCCCGGGACAGAATATCTTCTCCTACGAGCAGTACTTC.

This rearrangement joins TRBV7-9 to TRBJ2-5, with TRBD2 matching 10 bases. Germline loops: CDR1 SEHNR, CDR2 FQNEAQ (reference sequence). CDR3 length: 16 residues. The J segment lost 2 bases and the V segment lost 5 bases, leaving 8 bases of the junction unmatched. CDR3 sequence reads: CASSRRTSGPQETQYF. In DNA, the CDR3 is TGTGCCAGCAGCCGACGGACTAGCGGTCCTCAAGAGACCCAGTACTTC.

The CDR3 here is CASSRLAPDEQFF. The CDR3 coding sequence is TGTGCCAGCAGTAGACTAGCCCCCGATGAGCAGTTCTTC. The genes are TRBV25-1 and TRBJ2-1, with TRBD2 matching 7 bases. V trimming: 5 bases; J trimming: 8 bases; junction bases outside the gene matches: 6. CDR3 length: 13 residues. Per germline, CDR1 MGHDK and CDR2 SYGVNS. The complete variable domain, with remaining parts taken from reference TRBV25-1 and TRBJ2-1, reads EADIYQTPRYLVIGTGKKITLECSQTMGHDKMYWYQQDPGMELHLIHYSYGVNSTEKGDLSSESTVSRIRTEHFPLTLESARPSHTSQYLCASSRLAPDEQFFGPGTRLTVL.

The chain carries TRBV7-3 and TRBJ2-7; 11 nucleotides align to TRBD2. There are 15 residues in the CDR3. J gave up 5 bases and V 4 bases, and 7 bases lay outside the gene matches. Germline V gives CDR1 SGHTA, CDR2 FQGTGA. The CDR3 DNA reads as TGTGCCAGCAGCTCATCTAGCGGGAGGATCGACGAGCAGTACTTC. Translation gives CASSSSSGRIDEQYF.

The J gene is TRBJ2-3, the V gene TRBV11-2; tentatively, D is TRBD2 (6 bases). Trimming stripped 1 base from V and 2 bases from J, with 13 bases between. The CDR3 covers 16 residues. The V gene's germline CDR1 is SGHAT and CDR2 FQNNGV. CDR3 loop: CASSLGLAQITDTQYF. DNA for the CDR3: TGTGCCAGCAGCTTAGGGCTAGCGCAAATCACAGATACGCAGTATTTT.

This clone was recorded only once. The chain has TRBV7-2 and TRBJ2-7; 10 positions agree with TRBD2. This CDR3 has 13 amino acids. Trimming at V came to 6 bases and at J to 6 bases, leaving 5 bases not matched to a gene. In germline, CDR1 is SGHTA, CDR2 FQGNSA. The CDR3 region has the DNA TGTGCCAGCAGTTCTCCTAGCGGGGGCGAGCAGTACTTC. Translation: CASSSPSGGEQYF. Full variable domain (outside the CDR3, taken from reference TRBV7-2 and TRBJ2-7): GAGVSQSPSNKVTEKGKDVELRCDPISGHTALYWYRQSLGQGLEFLIYFQGNSAPDKSGLPSDRFSAERTGGSVSTLTIQRTQQEDSAVYLCASSSPSGGEQYFGPGTRLTVT.

The chain is built from TRBV5-1 and TRBJ2-1, with 13 bases fitting TRBD2. After removal of 0 bases from V and 7 bases from J, the junction contained 1 base not matched to a gene. Germline assignment: CDR1 SGHRS and CDR2 YFSETQ. This CDR3 spans 15 amino acids. The CDR3 DNA sequence: TGCGCCAGCAGCTTGGCGGGACTAGCGGGAAATGAGCAGTTCTTC. Amino acids: CASSLAGLAGNEQFF.

The genes are TRBV5-4 and TRBJ2-1; 10 bases match TRBD2. V shed 3 bases and J 8 bases; nucleotides not matched to a gene: 11. Per the germline V gene, CDR1 is SGHNT and CDR2 is YYREEE (reference sequence). The CDR3 runs 16 residues. The CDR3 spells CASSSTLGLAEDEQFF. The CDR3 DNA is TGTGCCAGCAGCTCCACCCTTGGACTAGCGGAAGATGAGCAGTTCTTC.

The table lists this clone with a few counts. The CDR3 loop is CASSAMISYEQYF. The CDR3 nucleotides read TGTGCCAGCAGCGCAATGATTAGTTACGAGCAGTACTTC. The chain carries TRBV11-3 and TRBJ2-7; no firm D call. CDR3 size: 13 residues. V was shortened by 5 bases and J by 4 bases, with 12 bases between the two germline ends. Germline assignment: CDR1 SGHNT and CDR2 YENEEA. Variable domain in full (rest from reference TRBV11-3 and TRBJ2-7): EAGVVQSPRYKIIEKKQPVAFWCNPISGHNTLYWYLQNLGQGPELLIRYENEEAVDDSQLPKDRFSAERLKGVDSTLKIQPAELGDSAVYLCASSAMISYEQYFGPGTRLTVT.

The CDR3 DNA is TGTGCCAGCAGCTCGAGCGGGAGGCCCTCCTACGAGCAGTACTTC. This gives the protein CASSSSGRPSYEQYF. V gene TRBV13 combines with J gene TRBJ2-7; 9 bases agree with TRBD2. The CDR3 runs to 15 residues. From germline, CDR1 is PRHDT and CDR2 FYEKMQ (reference sequence). V was clipped by 4 bases and J by 0 bases; unmatched bases: 4.

This clone was seen a single time. This chain connects TRBV6-4 to TRBJ1-2, with D uncertain. Deletions cut 11 bases from V and 2 bases from J, with 12 bases between. The CDR3 loop spans 12 amino acids. The germline gives CDR1 MRHNA, CDR2 SNTAGT. The CDR3 is CAAGGVNYGYTF. The CDR3 coding sequence is TGTGCCGCCGGCGGGGTGAACTATGGCTACACCTTC.

The V call is TRBV9, the J call TRBJ2-3; 10 bases match TRBD2. Trimming removed 4 bases from V and 3 bases from J; junction bases left unmatched: 11. The CDR3 is made up of 17 amino acids. CDR1 SGDLS and CDR2 YYNGEE come from the germline V gene. This CDR3 reads CASSTIPASGSTDTQYF. For the CDR3, the DNA is TGTGCCAGCAGCACTATACCTGCTAGCGGGAGTACAGATACGCAGTATTTT.

V gene TRBV27 combines with J gene TRBJ2-4, with 11 bases lining up with TRBD1. J gave up 2 bases and V 6 bases, and 3 bases lay outside the gene matches. CDR1 is MNHEY and CDR2 is SMNVEV in the germline V gene (reference sequence). CDR3 length equals 15 residues. DNA of the CDR3: TGTGCCAGCAGAGGGACAGGGGGATCCAAAAACATTCAGTACTTC. Translating it yields CASRGTGGSKNIQYF.

The chain employs TRBV5-8 and TRBJ2-3; TRBD1 aligns across 11 bases. V lost 3 bases and J lost 3; bases outside the gene matches: 3. The CDR3 consists of 15 residues. CDR1 is SGHTS, CDR2 YDEGEE, per germline. CDR3 coding DNA: TGTGCCAGCAGCTGGGGACAGGGGGTAACAGATACGCAGTATTTT. This sequence encodes CASSWGQGVTDTQYF. Looking up the rest from reference TRBV5-8 and TRBJ2-3 gives the full variable domain: EAGVTQSPTHLIKTRGQQATLRCSPISGHTSVYWYQQALGLGLQFLLWYDEGEERNRGNFPPRFSGRQFPNYSSELNVNALELEDSALYLCASSWGQGVTDTQYFGPGTRLTVL.

The chain uses TRBV10-1 and TRBJ2-7; tentatively, D is TRBD2 (6 bases). V was clipped by 1 base and J by 4 bases, with 8 bases between them. CDR1 WNHNN and CDR2 SYGVQD come from the germline V gene (reference sequence). There are 13 residues in the CDR3. The CDR3 nucleotides read TGCGCCAGCAGTGAGTACCGGGAGTACGAGCAGTACTTC. This gives the protein CASSEYREYEQYF.

Only one count was recorded for this clone. The rearrangement joins TRBV29-1 to TRBJ2-2, with D possibly matching TRBD1 (6 bases). V was cut by 6 bases and J by 3 bases, with 11 bases left in between. Germline V lookup: CDR1 SQVTM, CDR2 ANQGSEA. This CDR3 region has 13 residues. The CDR3 loop is CSVSGHYTGELFF. For the CDR3, the DNA is TGCAGCGTGTCGGGACATTACACCGGGGAGCTGTTTTTT.

V is TRBV6-6 and J is TRBJ2-3; D is unresolved. The CDR3 has 14 residues. V dropped 4 bases and J dropped 6 bases, with 14 bases sitting between them. Germline lookup yields CDR1 MNHNY and CDR2 SVGAGI (reference sequence). CDR3 region: CASSFPRPGDTQYF. The CDR3 DNA sequence: TGTGCCAGCAGTTTTCCTCGACCGGGTGATACGCAGTATTTT.

The V call is TRBV15, the J call TRBJ2-7; 9 bases map to TRBD1. The germline V gene encodes CDR1 LNHNV and CDR2 YYDKDF (reference sequence). This CDR3 has 17 residues. J lost 2 bases, V lost 3 bases, and 11 bases had no gene match. This chain's CDR3 is CATSSKGAGQGAYEQYF. CDR3 nucleotide sequence: TGTGCCACCAGCAGTAAAGGGGCGGGACAGGGAGCCTACGAGCAGTACTTC.

V usage is TRBV5-1 and J usage is TRBJ2-1, with D possibly TRBD2 on 5 matching bases. Germline lookup yields CDR1 SGHRS and CDR2 YFSETQ. V lost 2 bases, J lost 3 bases, and 12 bases lay in between. This CDR3 has 15 amino acids. In DNA, the CDR3 is TGCGCCAGCAGCTTATTAAAAGCGGACTACAATGAGCAGTTCTTC. Translated: CASSLLKADYNEQFF.

This clone has just one count. The J gene is TRBJ1-6, the V gene TRBV12-5; tentatively, D is TRBD1 (6 bases). The ends were cut back, 0 bases at V and 10 bases at J, with 19 bases in the middle. The CDR3 loop spans 17 amino acids. The germline V gene has CDR1 LGHNT and CDR2 FRNRAP. In DNA, the CDR3 is TGTGCTAGTGGTTTGGTAGGGGGTGTGGGTTCAACCTCACCCCTCCACTTT. Its protein product is CASGLVGGVGSTSPLHF.

V usage is TRBV7-2 and J usage is TRBJ2-3; TRBD2 agrees at 15 bases. This CDR3 contains 19 residues. V was clipped by 1 base and J by 0 bases; unmatched bases: 5. Per germline, CDR1 SGHTA and CDR2 FQGNSA. The CDR3 protein is CASSLVGTSGRKSTDTQYF. For the CDR3, the DNA is TGTGCCAGCAGCTTAGTTGGGACTAGCGGGAGGAAAAGCACAGATACGCAGTATTTT.

For this clone: Different DNA sequences within this sample yield the same CDR3. V usage is TRBV18 and J usage is TRBJ2-7; TRBD1 aligns across 10 bases. The CDR3 spans 14 residues. V was clipped by 3 bases and J by 3 bases; unmatched bases: 2. In germline, CDR1 is KGHSH, CDR2 LQKENI. Here the CDR3 DNA reads TGTGCCAGCTCACCCCGGACAGGGGGCTACGAGCAGTACTTC. It is translated as CASSPRTGGYEQYF.

This chain joins TRBV14 and TRBJ2-1; 12 nucleotides align to TRBD2. The CDR3 is made up of 16 amino acids. CDR1 is SGHDN, CDR2 FVKESK, per germline. Trimming at V came to 2 bases and at J to 4 bases, leaving 3 bases not matched to a gene. CDR3 region: CASSQRTSGIYNEQFF. For the CDR3, the DNA is TGTGCCAGCAGCCAAAGGACTAGCGGGATATACAATGAGCAGTTCTTC.

The V and J genes are TRBV7-6 and TRBJ2-2; D remains unclear. Germline CDR1 and CDR2: SGHVS and FNYEAQ. The ends were cut back, 5 bases at V and 1 base at J, with 5 bases in the middle. This CDR3 is built from 13 residues. Here the CDR3 DNA reads TGTGCCAGCAGCCGACTGAACACCGGGGAGCTGTTTTTT. It is translated as CASSRLNTGELFF. The complete variable domain, with remaining parts taken from reference TRBV7-6 and TRBJ2-2, reads GAGVSQSPRYKVTKRGQDVALRCDPISGHVSLYWYRQALGQGPEFLTYFNYEAQQDKSGLPNDRFSAERPEGSISTLTIQRTEQRDSAMYRCASSRLNTGELFFGEGSRLTVL.

The genes are TRBV5-4 and TRBJ2-7; tentative D call: TRBD2 (7 bases). V lost 2 bases to trimming and J lost 2 bases, with 14 bases between them. The germline V gene encodes CDR1 SGHNT and CDR2 YYREEE (reference sequence). The CDR3 runs 15 residues. Here the CDR3 reads CASSFGQGRAYEQYF. The CDR3 nucleotides read TGTGCCAGCAGCTTTGGGCAGGGGAGGGCCTACGAGCAGTACTTC.

The gene calls are TRBV27 and TRBJ2-3; 7 nucleotides line up with TRBD2. The junction had 6 bases not matched to a gene; V was cut back by 4 bases and J by 5 bases. Germline CDR1 and CDR2: MNHEY and SMNVEV (reference sequence). CDR3 length: 14 amino acids. For the CDR3, the DNA is TGTGCCAGCAGTTCGGTCGCGGGAGAAGATACGCAGTATTTT. This gives the protein CASSSVAGEDTQYF.

Concerning this clone itself: The sample holds other DNA sequences that translate to the same CDR3. The genes are TRBV18 and TRBJ2-7, with 7 bases fitting TRBD1. The CDR3 has 13 amino acids. Germline loops: CDR1 KGHSH, CDR2 LQKENI. J gave up 2 bases and V 3 bases, and 1 base lay outside the gene matches. CDR3 DNA: TGTGCCAGCTCACCTGGGACAGCCTACGAGCAGTACTTC. The encoded protein is CASSPGTAYEQYF.

V gene TRBV7-9 combines with J gene TRBJ2-7, with D maybe TRBD2 (5 bases). The length of the CDR3 is 14 residues. Germline CDR1 is SEHNR and CDR2 is FQNEAQ (reference sequence). Deletions cut 5 bases from V and 4 bases from J, with 15 bases between. The CDR3 reads CASSPSGRLYEQYF. CDR3 coding DNA: TGTGCCAGCAGCCCAAGCGGCAGGCTTTACGAGCAGTACTTC.

The chain uses TRBV11-2 and TRBJ2-7; D may be TRBD1 (5 bases). This CDR3 has 16 amino acids. The germline gives CDR1 SGHAT, CDR2 FQNNGV. Deletions cut 5 bases from V and 3 bases from J, with 20 bases between. CDR3 sequence: CASSHRRQGLNYEQYF. The CDR3 region has the DNA TGTGCCAGCAGCCACCGGCGGCAGGGCCTCAACTACGAGCAGTACTTC.